This is a list of T cell receptor beta chains from one sample in a study of beta chain features in type 1 diabetes. The repertoire was sequenced with immunoSEQ multiplex PCR; TCRdb's copy has only in-frame clones and lacks some. The sample has about 620,000 clones, about a sixth seen once. The sequenced sample consisted of naive CD4+ T cells from blood. The receptors come from a man in his late teens or twenties in good health. Each CDR3 is given with its conserved first and last residue. Each record gives: clone size, J gene, D gene, V gene, CDR3 protein, CDR3 DNA. The D gene is left open where the match is weak. Clone size is shown for a subset of rows, as once, few, many or a class of expanded clone.

size: -
J: TRBJ2-5
D: -
V: TRBV12-5
CDR3: CASGLGDRTIGETQYF
DNA: TGTGCTAGTGGTTTGGGCGACCGGACTATCGGAGAGACCCAGTACTTC

size: -
J: TRBJ2-5
D: -
V: TRBV6-1
CDR3: CASTPTGVVQTQYF
DNA: TGTGCCAGCACCCCAACCGGGGTGGTCCAGACCCAGTACTTC

size: few
J: TRBJ2-1
D: TRBD2
V: TRBV5-1
CDR3: CASSPGLAFLNEQFF
DNA: TGCGCCAGCAGCCCGGGACTAGCGTTCTTAAATGAGCAGTTCTTC

size: -
J: TRBJ2-7
D: TRBD1
V: TRBV5-4
CDR3: CASSRTGLSYEQYF
DNA: TGTGCCAGCAGCAGGACAGGGCTCTCCTACGAGCAGTACTTC

size: -
J: TRBJ2-7
D: TRBD1
V: TRBV5-1
CDR3: CASSLGVRGPYEQYF
DNA: TGCGCCAGCAGCTTGGGGGTCAGGGGGCCCTACGAGCAGTACTTC

size: few
J: TRBJ2-7
D: TRBD2
V: TRBV7-3
CDR3: CASSLQAGGNEQYF
DNA: TGTGCCAGCAGCCTCCAAGCGGGGGGTAACGAGCAGTACTTC

size: -
J: TRBJ1-2
D: TRBD1
V: TRBV2
CDR3: CASAEQGPYYGYTF
DNA: TGTGCCAGCGCAGAACAGGGGCCGTACTATGGCTACACCTTC

size: few
J: TRBJ2-7
D: -
V: TRBV19
CDR3: CASEDRNYEQYF
DNA: TGTGCCAGTGAAGACAGAAACTACGAGCAGTACTTC

size: few
J: TRBJ2-5
D: TRBD1
V: TRBV9
CDR3: CASSVALDRGQETQYF
DNA: TGTGCCAGCAGCGTAGCGCTGGACAGGGGCCAAGAGACCCAGTACTTC

size: -
J: TRBJ1-1
D: -
V: TRBV6-5
CDR3: CASYIGISRGTEAFF
DNA: TGTGCCAGCTACATCGGAATCTCAAGGGGAACTGAAGCTTTCTTT

size: -
J: TRBJ2-3
D: TRBD2
V: TRBV6-6
CDR3: CASSSGTMGTDTQYF
DNA: TGTGCCAGCAGTTCCGGGACTATGGGCACAGATACGCAGTATTTT

size: -
J: TRBJ2-7
D: TRBD1
V: TRBV18
CDR3: CASSPQVDRGPYEQYF
DNA: TGTGCCAGCTCACCACAAGTTGACAGGGGCCCCTACGAGCAGTACTTC

size: -
J: TRBJ2-7
D: TRBD1
V: TRBV14
CDR3: CASSLWDRQVSYEQYF
DNA: TGTGCCAGCAGCCTTTGGGACAGACAGGTCTCCTACGAGCAGTACTTC

size: -
J: TRBJ2-3
D: TRBD1
V: TRBV5-4
CDR3: CASSKGQGVGSSDTQYF
DNA: TGTGCCAGCAGCAAAGGACAGGGGGTTGGGTCATCGGATACGCAGTATTTT

size: -
J: TRBJ2-1
D: -
V: TRBV19
CDR3: CASSSQGRYNEQFF
DNA: TGTGCCAGTAGTAGCCAGGGCAGATACAATGAGCAGTTCTTC

size: few
J: TRBJ2-5
D: -
V: TRBV5-1
CDR3: CASAPSGIQETQYF
DNA: TGCGCCAGCGCTCCTTCAGGGATCCAAGAGACCCAGTACTTC

size: few
J: TRBJ1-2
D: TRBD1
V: TRBV4-1
CDR3: CASSQVALRTGDDGYTF
DNA: TGCGCCAGCAGCCAAGTGGCCCTCCGGACAGGGGATGATGGCTACACCTTC

size: few
J: TRBJ2-7
D: -
V: TRBV4-1
CDR3: CASSQTDAFSYEQYF
DNA: TGCGCCAGCAGCCAAACAGACGCGTTCTCCTACGAGCAGTACTTC

size: few
J: TRBJ1-5
D: -
V: TRBV29-1
CDR3: CSVSWGNPIGPQHF
DNA: TGCAGCGTTTCATGGGGCAACCCAATTGGGCCCCAGCATTTT

size: -
J: TRBJ1-5
D: -
V: TRBV4-1
CDR3: CASSQGGQGSRNQPQHF
DNA: TGCGCCAGCAGCCAAGGAGGTCAGGGGTCACGCAATCAGCCCCAGCATTTT

size: -
J: TRBJ2-7
D: -
V: TRBV7-2
CDR3: CASNEQGVSYEQYF
DNA: TGTGCCAGCAATGAGCAAGGGGTTTCCTACGAGCAGTACTTC

size: -
J: TRBJ2-1
D: TRBD2
V: TRBV5-1
CDR3: CASSLGGGIYNEQFF
DNA: TGCGCCAGCAGCTTGGGCGGGGGGATATACAATGAGCAGTTCTTC

size: -
J: TRBJ1-3
D: -
V: TRBV27
CDR3: CASRSSSGNTIYF
DNA: TGTGCCAGCAGGTCTAGCTCTGGAAACACCATATATTTT

size: few
J: TRBJ2-5
D: -
V: TRBV5-4
CDR3: CASSALRQETQYF
DNA: TGTGCCAGCAGCGCCCTAAGACAAGAGACCCAGTACTTC

size: few
J: TRBJ1-2
D: -
V: TRBV5-1
CDR3: CASSLGDGNYGYTF
DNA: TGCGCCAGCAGCTTGGGGGACGGTAACTATGGCTACACCTTC

size: -
J: TRBJ2-7
D: TRBD2
V: TRBV28
CDR3: CASSLGGSYEQYF
DNA: TGTGCCAGCAGTTTGGGCGGGAGCTACGAGCAGTACTTC

size: -
J: TRBJ2-7
D: TRBD1
V: TRBV4-3
CDR3: CASRQTGTGVYEQYF
DNA: TGCGCCAGCAGGCAGACAGGGACGGGTGTCTACGAGCAGTACTTC

size: -
J: TRBJ2-3
D: -
V: TRBV9
CDR3: CASSVGTFRDTQYF
DNA: TGTGCCAGCAGCGTAGGCACCTTCAGGGATACGCAGTATTTT

size: few
J: TRBJ2-1
D: TRBD1
V: TRBV5-5
CDR3: CASSLAGQGLNEQFF
DNA: TGTGCCAGCAGCTTGGCCGGACAGGGTTTGAATGAGCAGTTCTTC

size: -
J: TRBJ2-7
D: -
V: TRBV29-1
CDR3: CSAGGGSYEQYF
DNA: TGCAGCGCCGGCGGCGGATCCTACGAGCAGTACTTC

size: few
J: TRBJ2-4
D: -
V: TRBV29-1
CDR3: CSVETGAKNIQYF
DNA: TGCAGCGTTGAAACAGGGGCCAAAAACATTCAGTACTTC

size: few
J: TRBJ2-7
D: -
V: TRBV28
CDR3: CASRSPGLYEQYF
DNA: TGTGCCAGCAGATCCCCGGGACTCTACGAGCAGTACTTC

size: -
J: TRBJ1-1
D: -
V: TRBV29-1
CDR3: CSVSYGGPNTEAFF
DNA: TGCAGCGTTTCATATGGGGGCCCGAACACTGAAGCTTTCTTT

size: few
J: TRBJ2-3
D: -
V: TRBV9
CDR3: CASSVVGGARDTQYF
DNA: TGTGCCAGCAGCGTAGTAGGGGGGGCAAGAGATACGCAGTATTTT

size: -
J: TRBJ2-3
D: TRBD2
V: TRBV7-2
CDR3: CASSPGTSYTTDTQYF
DNA: TGTGCCAGCAGCCCCGGGACTAGCTACACTACAGATACGCAGTATTTT

size: few
J: TRBJ2-3
D: -
V: TRBV9
CDR3: CASRRATDTQYF
DNA: TGTGCCAGCAGGAGAGCGACAGATACGCAGTATTTT

size: -
J: TRBJ1-6
D: -
V: TRBV30
CDR3: CAHERGGSPLHF
DNA: TGTGCCCACGAAAGGGGGGGTTCACCCCTCCACTTT

size: few
J: TRBJ2-1
D: -
V: TRBV25-1
CDR3: CASSNVGSLNEQFF
DNA: TGTGCCAGCTCCAACGTTGGGTCCCTCAATGAGCAGTTCTTC

size: few
J: TRBJ2-1
D: -
V: TRBV12-5
CDR3: CASGPGLGGGEQFF
DNA: TGTGCTAGTGGTCCAGGGCTTGGGGGTGGTGAGCAGTTCTTC

size: few
J: TRBJ2-7
D: TRBD2
V: TRBV5-6
CDR3: CASSLMTSGRAYYEQYF
DNA: TGTGCCAGCAGCCTCATGACTAGCGGGAGAGCATACTACGAGCAGTACTTC

size: -
J: TRBJ2-7
D: TRBD1
V: TRBV9
CDR3: CASSAIPGQGHEQYF
DNA: TGTGCCAGCAGCGCCATACCGGGACAGGGCCACGAGCAGTACTTC

size: few
J: TRBJ1-2
D: -
V: TRBV29-1
CDR3: CSAAGRVASNYGYTF
DNA: TGCAGCGCCGCGGGCAGGGTGGCTTCGAACTATGGCTACACCTTC

size: -
J: TRBJ1-2
D: -
V: TRBV10-3
CDR3: CAISGTSAGYTF
DNA: TGTGCCATCAGTGGGACATCCGCTGGCTACACCTTC

size: -
J: TRBJ1-2
D: -
V: TRBV4-1
CDR3: CASSPRGRTGQGYGYTF
DNA: TGCGCCAGCAGCCCGCGGGGGCGTACAGGGCAGGGGTATGGCTACACCTTC

size: few
J: TRBJ2-5
D: -
V: TRBV5-1
CDR3: CASSLAAGNQETQYF
DNA: TGCGCCAGCAGCTTGGCCGCAGGGAACCAAGAGACCCAGTACTTC

size: few
J: TRBJ2-2
D: -
V: TRBV7-9
CDR3: CASSRAPPFPHTGELFF
DNA: TGTGCCAGCAGCCGGGCACCCCCCTTTCCTCACACCGGGGAGCTGTTTTTT

size: few
J: TRBJ1-1
D: -
V: TRBV5-1
CDR3: CASSFEGTEAFF
DNA: TGCGCCAGCAGCTTTGAAGGCACTGAAGCTTTCTTT

size: -
J: TRBJ1-5
D: -
V: TRBV28
CDR3: CASRSIGAPAQPQHF
DNA: TGTGCCAGCAGATCCATTGGGGCCCCGGCACAGCCCCAGCATTTT

size: -
J: TRBJ1-1
D: -
V: TRBV7-2
CDR3: CASSKTGTTAFF
DNA: TGTGCCAGCAGCAAAACCGGGACGACGGCTTTCTTT

size: -
J: TRBJ2-3
D: TRBD2
V: TRBV9
CDR3: CASSVGGSTDTQYF
DNA: TGTGCCAGCAGCGTAGGCGGGAGTACAGATACGCAGTATTTT

size: -
J: TRBJ2-3
D: TRBD2
V: TRBV7-2
CDR3: CASSDSSGASTDTQYF
DNA: TGTGCCAGCAGCGACTCTAGCGGGGCAAGCACAGATACGCAGTATTTT

size: few
J: TRBJ2-5
D: -
V: TRBV20-1
CDR3: CSAREETQYF
DNA: TGCAGTGCTAGAGAAGAGACCCAGTACTTC

size: -
J: TRBJ2-7
D: -
V: TRBV6-5
CDR3: CASSTRGGSYEQYF
DNA: TGTGCCAGCAGTACCCGCGGCGGTTCCTACGAGCAGTACTTC

size: few
J: TRBJ2-7
D: TRBD1
V: TRBV4-3
CDR3: CASSQGQGGFDEQYF
DNA: TGCGCCAGCAGCCAAGGACAGGGCGGGTTCGACGAGCAGTACTTC

size: -
J: TRBJ2-4
D: -
V: TRBV28
CDR3: CASRPGQTKNIQYF
DNA: TGTGCCAGCAGGCCGGGGCAGACCAAAAACATTCAGTACTTC